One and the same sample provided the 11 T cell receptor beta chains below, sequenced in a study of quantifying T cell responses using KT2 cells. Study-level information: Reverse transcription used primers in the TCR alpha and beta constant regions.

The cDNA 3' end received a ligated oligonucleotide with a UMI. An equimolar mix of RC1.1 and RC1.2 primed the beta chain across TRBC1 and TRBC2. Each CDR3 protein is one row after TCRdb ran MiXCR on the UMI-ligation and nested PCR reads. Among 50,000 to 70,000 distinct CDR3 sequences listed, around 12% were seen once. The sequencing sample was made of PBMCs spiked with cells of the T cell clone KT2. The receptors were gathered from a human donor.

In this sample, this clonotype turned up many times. Here the CDR3 DNA reads TGTGCCAGCGGACTTAGAGGGAGACACCTCCCGAGCTCTGGAAACACCATATATTTT. Its protein product is CASGLRGRHLPSSGNTIYF. This rearrangement joins TRBV11-2 to TRBJ1-3; D gene ambiguous. The CDR3 is made up of 19 amino acids. From germline, CDR1 is SGHAT and CDR2 FQNNGV. V lost 8 bases to trimming and J lost 0 bases, with 26 bases between them.

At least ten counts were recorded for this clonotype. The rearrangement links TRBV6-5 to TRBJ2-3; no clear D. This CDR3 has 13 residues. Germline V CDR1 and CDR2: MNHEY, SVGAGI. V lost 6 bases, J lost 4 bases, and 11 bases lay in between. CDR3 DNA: TGTGCCAGCAGACGACACTTCTCAGATACGCAGTATTTT. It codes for CASRRHFSDTQYF.

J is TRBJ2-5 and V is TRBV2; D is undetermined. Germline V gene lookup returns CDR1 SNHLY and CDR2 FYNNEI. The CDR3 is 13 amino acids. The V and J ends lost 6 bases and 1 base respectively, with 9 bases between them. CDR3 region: CASRRLGQETQYF. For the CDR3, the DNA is TGTGCCAGCAGGCGGCTGGGCCAAGAGACCCAGTACTTC. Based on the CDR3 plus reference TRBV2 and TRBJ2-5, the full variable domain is EPEVTQTPSHQVTQMGQEVILRCVPISNHLYFYWYRQILGQKVEFLVSFYNNEISEKSEIFDDQFSVERPDGSNFTLKIRSTKLEDSAMYFCASRRLGQETQYFGPGTRLLVL.

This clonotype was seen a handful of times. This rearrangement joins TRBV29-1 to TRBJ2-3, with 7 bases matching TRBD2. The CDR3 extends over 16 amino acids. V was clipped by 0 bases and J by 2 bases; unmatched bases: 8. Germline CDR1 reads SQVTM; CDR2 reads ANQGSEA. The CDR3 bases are TGCAGCGTTGAAGATCGGCCGCGGGGGACCACAGATACGCAGTATTTT. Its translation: CSVEDRPRGTTDTQYF.

The CDR3 DNA reads TGTGCCAGCAGCGTGCAGGGCAATCAGCCCCAGCATTTT. Translating it yields CASSVQGNQPQHF. This chain joins TRBV9 and TRBJ1-5, with D hard to call. The CDR3 consists of 13 residues. Per the germline V gene, CDR1 is SGDLS and CDR2 is YYNGEE. V lost 2 bases and J lost 2, with 5 bases in between. Together with reference TRBV9 and TRBJ1-5, the CDR3 gives the full variable domain: DSGVTQTPKHLITATGQRVTLRCSPRSGDLSVYWYQQSLDQGLQFLIQYYNGEERAKGNILERFSAQQFPDLHSELNLSSLELGDSALYFCASSVQGNQPQHFGDGTRLSIL.

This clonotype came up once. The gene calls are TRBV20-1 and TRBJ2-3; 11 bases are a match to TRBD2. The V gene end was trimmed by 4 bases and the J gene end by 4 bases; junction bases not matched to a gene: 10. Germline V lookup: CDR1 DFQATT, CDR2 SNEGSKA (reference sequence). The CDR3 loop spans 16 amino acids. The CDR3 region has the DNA TGCAGTGCTACATTTTCTAGCGGGAGGACTCCAGATACGCAGTATTTT. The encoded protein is CSATFSSGRTPDTQYF.

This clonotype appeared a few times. This CDR3 reads CASSDSYEQYF. The CDR3 DNA is TGCGCCAGCAGTGATTCCTACGAGCAGTACTTC. The V call is TRBV10-1, the J call TRBJ2-7; the D is unclear. The CDR3 consists of 11 residues. Germline V lookup: CDR1 WNHNN, CDR2 SYGVQD (reference sequence). V was clipped by 3 bases and J by 1 base, with 1 base between them.

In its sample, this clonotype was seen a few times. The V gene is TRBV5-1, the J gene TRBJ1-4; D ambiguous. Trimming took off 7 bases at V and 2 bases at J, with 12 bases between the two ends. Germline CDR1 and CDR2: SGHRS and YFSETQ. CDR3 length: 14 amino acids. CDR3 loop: CASSLDGTNEKLFF. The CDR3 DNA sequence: TGCGCCAGCTCGTTAGATGGGACTAATGAAAAACTGTTTTTT. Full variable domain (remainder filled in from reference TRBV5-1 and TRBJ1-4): KAGVTQTPRYLIKTRGQQVTLSCSPISGHRSVSWYQQTPGQGLQFLFEYFSETQRNKGNFPGRFSGRQFSNSRSEMNVSTLELGDSALYLCASSLDGTNEKLFFGSGTQLSVL.

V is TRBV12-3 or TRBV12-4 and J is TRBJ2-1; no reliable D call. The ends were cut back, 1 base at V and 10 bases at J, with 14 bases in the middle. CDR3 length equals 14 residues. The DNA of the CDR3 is TGTGCCAGCAGTTTAGGTCGAACGATCGTGGAGCAGTTCTTC. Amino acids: CASSLGRTIVEQFF.

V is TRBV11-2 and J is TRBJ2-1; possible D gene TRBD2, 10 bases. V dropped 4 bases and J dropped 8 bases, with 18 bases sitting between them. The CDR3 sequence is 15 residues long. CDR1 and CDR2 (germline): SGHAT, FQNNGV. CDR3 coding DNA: TGTGCCAGCAGCTACAGGGGGCTAGCGGGAGATGAGCAGTTCTTC. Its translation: CASSYRGLAGDEQFF. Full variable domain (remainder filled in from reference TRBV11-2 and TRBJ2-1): EAGVAQSPRYKIIEKRQSVAFWCNPISGHATLYWYQQILGQGPKLLIQFQNNGVVDDSQLPKDRFSAERLKGVDSTLKIQPAKLEDSAVYLCASSYRGLAGDEQFFGPGTRLTVL.

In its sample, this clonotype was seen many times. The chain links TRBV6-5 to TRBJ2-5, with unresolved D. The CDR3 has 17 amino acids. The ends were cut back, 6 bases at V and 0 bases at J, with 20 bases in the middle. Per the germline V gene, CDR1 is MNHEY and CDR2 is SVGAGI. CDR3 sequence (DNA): TGTGCCAGCAGGAGAAGAAGAGCGAGCCAGTACCAAGAGACCCAGTACTTC. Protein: CASRRRRASQYQETQYF.